Detailed here is one TCR beta chain. In the original workflow: Counts of nucleated cells, estimated from reference gene primer amplification, were obtained. TCRdb keeps only in-frame clones here, not all; method: immunoSEQ multiplex PCR. Clone size and the V and J calls come from that table; the DNA yielded D and trimming. The sample has around 110,000 clones; over 80% are singletons. These data originate in a study of blood T cell repertoires in COVID-19. Study-wide background: The samples span acute and convalescent COVID-19 from the United States, Italy and Spain. T cells, B-cell-depleted T cells, or PBMCs supplied cDNA or gDNA.

This receptor was identified in a man aged 25 to 40 with acute or convalescent COVID-19. Sequenced material: peripheral blood.

CDR3 sequence: CASSPQGAVGYTF. The DNA of the CDR3 is TGTGCCAGCAGCCCACAGGGGGCCGTTGGCTACACCTTC. The rearrangement uses TRBV12-3 or TRBV12-4 and TRBJ1-2; 9 nucleotides align to TRBD1. The CDR3 is made up of 13 amino acids. J was trimmed by 7 bases and V by 6 bases; bases with no gene match: 6.